These 5 T cell receptor beta chains were sequenced from one sample in a study of cytomegalovirus exposure and HLA in healthy donors. PCR employed 60 Vbeta and 13 Jbeta primers. Assay: immunoSEQ multiplex PCR; the TCRdb copy retains only in-frame clones and omits some. The sample holds around 110,000 clones, 50% to 65% seen once. Material for sequencing was PBMCs. The source of these receptors is a woman aged 40-49 years in good health and CMV-seropositive.

The V call is TRBV5-4, the J call TRBJ1-2; D may be TRBD1 (6 bases). This CDR3 is built from 16 residues. From germline, CDR1 is SGHNT and CDR2 YYREEE (reference sequence). V lost 4 bases, J lost 4 bases, and 20 bases lay in between. The CDR3 region has the DNA TGTGCCAGCAGCAACCCAGCACTTGAGGGGGTCTATGGCTACACCTTC. This encodes CASSNPALEGVYGYTF.

This chain connects TRBV7-9 to TRBJ2-1; 15 nucleotides match TRBD2. Germline V gene sequence: CDR1 SEHNR, CDR2 FQNEAQ (reference sequence). The CDR3 runs 18 residues. The J segment lost 3 bases and the V segment lost 5 bases, leaving 8 bases of the junction unmatched. Here the CDR3 reads CASSPGTSGRTFYNEQFF. CDR3 sequence (DNA): TGTGCCAGCAGCCCCGGGACTAGCGGGAGGACGTTCTACAATGAGCAGTTCTTC.

The V gene is TRBV9, the J gene TRBJ1-3; 8 bases line up with TRBD1. Germline V gives CDR1 SGDLS, CDR2 YYNGEE. With V trimmed by 0 bases and J by 2 bases, 4 bases remained unmatched. The CDR3 runs to 16 residues. The CDR3 region has the DNA TGTGCCAGCAGCGTAGGTTCGGGACAGGCTGGAAACACCATATATTTT. As protein: CASSVGSGQAGNTIYF.

Details on this clone: One junction end disagrees with the germline gene, perhaps due to a read error. The chain employs TRBV7-9 and TRBJ1-2; unclear D gene. The CDR3 is 12 amino acids. CDR1 and CDR2 from the germline V gene are SEHNR and FQNEAQ (reference sequence). CDR3 in amino acids: CSSSLSPPPYTF. The DNA for the CDR3 is TGTTCCAGCAGCTTAAGCCCCCCGCCCTACACCTTC.

The genes are TRBV7-6 and TRBJ1-6; no clear D gene. Germline-derived CDR1 and CDR2 are SGHVS and FNYEAQ. This CDR3 has 16 residues. V was shortened by 2 bases and J by 8 bases, with 16 bases between the two germline ends. The CDR3 region has the DNA TGTGCCAGCAGCTTACGCGTCGGTCCACGGGATTCACCCCTCCACTTT. Its protein product is CASSLRVGPRDSPLHF.